A single sample is the source of the 13 T cell receptor beta chains below, sequenced in a study of cytomegalovirus exposure and HLA in healthy donors. The method was immunoSEQ multiplex PCR; TCRdb's version includes in-frame clones alone and lacks a portion of them. The table lists some 87,000 clones, approximately 96% of them singletons. The sample was PBMCs. All receptors come from a woman in her late teens or twenties in good health and CMV-seronegative.

The CDR3 coding sequence is TGCGCCAGCAGCCGACTACAGGGGGCGCAGGAGACCCAGTACTTC. Protein sequence: CASSRLQGAQETQYF. The rearrangement uses TRBV5-1 and TRBJ2-5, with 9 nucleotides matching TRBD1. The CDR3 consists of 15 residues. Germline V gene sequence: CDR1 SGHRS, CDR2 YFSETQ. The V segment lost 4 bases and the J segment 5 bases; nucleotides outside the gene matches: 9.

This clone appeared a few times. The V and J genes are TRBV6-4 and TRBJ2-1, with 13 bases aligning to TRBD2. Germline-derived CDR1 and CDR2 are MRHNA and SNTAGT. V lost 1 base and J lost 9; bases outside the gene matches: 3. The CDR3 length is 15 residues. The CDR3 DNA follows: TGTGCCAGCAGTGACTTACTAGCGGGAGGGGGTGAGCAGTTCTTC. This sequence encodes CASSDLLAGGGEQFF.

The chain recombines TRBV2 with TRBJ2-1; D remains unclear. CDR3 length equals 12 residues. With 6 bases removed from V and 4 bases from J, the gap between germline ends came to 7 bases. CDR1 and CDR2 (germline): SNHLY, FYNNEI. The DNA for the CDR3 is TGTGCCAGCAGGCTAGATTACAATGAGCAGTTCTTC. As protein: CASRLDYNEQFF.

The chain joins TRBV27 to TRBJ2-7; TRBD2 matches at 12 bases. Unmatched junction bases numbered 13, after V lost 9 bases and J lost 7 bases. The CDR3 contains 15 residues. Germline CDR1 reads MNHEY; CDR2 reads SMNVEV (reference sequence). DNA for the CDR3: TGTGCCAGTGCTATTGCAGGGACTAGCGGGCAAGAGCAGTACTTC. It specifies CASAIAGTSGQEQYF.

The chain combines TRBV28 with TRBJ1-2; D uncertain. The V gene lost 2 bases and the J gene lost 4 bases, with 14 bases spanning the gap. Germline V lookup: CDR1 MDHEN, CDR2 SYDVKM. The CDR3 spans 15 residues. The CDR3 DNA is TGTGCCAGCAGTTTAGACACTTGGGAGGCCTATGGCTACACCTTC. This sequence encodes CASSLDTWEAYGYTF.

The chain combines TRBV15 with TRBJ2-3; 8 bases are shared with TRBD2. Trimming took 2 bases from V and 4 from J; bases not matched to a gene: 8. The CDR3 extends over 16 amino acids. CDR1 and CDR2 from the germline V gene are LNHNV and YYDKDF (reference sequence). This CDR3 reads CATSRLIAGSADTQYF. The DNA of the CDR3 is TGTGCCACCAGCAGATTAATAGCGGGATCTGCAGATACGCAGTATTTT.

V and J are TRBV19 and TRBJ2-3, with TRBD1 as a possible D gene (5 bases). The CDR3 runs to 14 residues. Germline V gene data show CDR1 as LNHDA and CDR2 as SQIVND (reference sequence). Trimming removed 9 bases at V and 0 bases at J, with 13 bases between. CDR3 region: CASHDRSSTDTQYF. CDR3 bases: TGTGCCAGCCACGACAGATCTAGCACAGATACGCAGTATTTT.

The rearrangement links TRBV6-5 to TRBJ1-2, with 7 bases fitting TRBD1. The CDR3 totals 13 residues. Germline V gives CDR1 MNHEY, CDR2 SVGAGI. V lost 6 bases to trimming and J lost 7 bases; unmatched junction nucleotides: 8. The CDR3 bases are TGTGCCAGCAGCAGAGGGGGCGATATTGGCTACACCTTC. Translating gives CASSRGGDIGYTF.

The chain uses TRBV6-5 and TRBJ2-3, with D hard to call. Germline V gene lookup returns CDR1 MNHEY and CDR2 SVGAGI. The CDR3 length is 13 residues. V was pared by 6 bases and J by 9 bases, with 16 bases between. As DNA, the CDR3 is TGTGCCAGCAGCCCCACTCCCTTCTCGACGCAGTATTTT. Protein: CASSPTPFSTQYF.

The chain joins TRBV6-1 to TRBJ2-3; 9 bases are shared with TRBD1. Looked up from germline, CDR1 is MNHNS and CDR2 is SASEGT. V was pared by 6 bases and J by 2 bases, with 3 bases of the junction left unmatched. The CDR3 length is 14 residues. CDR3 in DNA: TGTGCCAGCAGCGGGACAGGGATCACAGATACGCAGTATTTT. Translated: CASSGTGITDTQYF.

The rearrangement links TRBV11-2 to TRBJ2-1, with D possibly being TRBD1 (5 bases). Trimming pared 3 bases from V and 10 bases from J, leaving 16 bases between. Per the germline V gene, CDR1 is SGHAT and CDR2 is FQNNGV. The CDR3 loop spans 14 amino acids. The CDR3, as DNA: TGTGCCAGCAGCTTCGAGGACACCCTGGGGGAGCAGTTCTTC. This codes for CASSFEDTLGEQFF. The full variable domain, with the rest looked up from reference TRBV11-2 and TRBJ2-1, is EAGVAQSPRYKIIEKRQSVAFWCNPISGHATLYWYQQILGQGPKLLIQFQNNGVVDDSQLPKDRFSAERLKGVDSTLKIQPAKLEDSAVYLCASSFEDTLGEQFFGPGTRLTVL.

This clone showed up just once. This sequence joins TRBV7-9 and TRBJ2-5; 10 nucleotides match TRBD2. V dropped 5 bases and J dropped 5; count of bases not matched to a gene: 2. The CDR3 has 13 residues. Per the germline V gene, CDR1 is SEHNR and CDR2 is FQNEAQ (reference sequence). The CDR3 coding sequence is TGTGCCAGCAGCCCGGGACTAGCGGAGACCCAGTACTTC. This encodes CASSPGLAETQYF.

This clone was recorded only once. The chain uses TRBV10-2 and TRBJ2-3; 8 bases fit TRBD2. V lost 8 bases to trimming and J lost 4 bases; unmatched junction nucleotides: 8. Germline-derived CDR1 and CDR2 are WSHSY and SAAADI. This CDR3 is 14 amino acids long. CDR3 in amino acids: CASAKAGAPDTQYF. The CDR3 DNA follows: TGCGCCAGCGCCAAAGCGGGAGCCCCAGATACGCAGTATTTT.